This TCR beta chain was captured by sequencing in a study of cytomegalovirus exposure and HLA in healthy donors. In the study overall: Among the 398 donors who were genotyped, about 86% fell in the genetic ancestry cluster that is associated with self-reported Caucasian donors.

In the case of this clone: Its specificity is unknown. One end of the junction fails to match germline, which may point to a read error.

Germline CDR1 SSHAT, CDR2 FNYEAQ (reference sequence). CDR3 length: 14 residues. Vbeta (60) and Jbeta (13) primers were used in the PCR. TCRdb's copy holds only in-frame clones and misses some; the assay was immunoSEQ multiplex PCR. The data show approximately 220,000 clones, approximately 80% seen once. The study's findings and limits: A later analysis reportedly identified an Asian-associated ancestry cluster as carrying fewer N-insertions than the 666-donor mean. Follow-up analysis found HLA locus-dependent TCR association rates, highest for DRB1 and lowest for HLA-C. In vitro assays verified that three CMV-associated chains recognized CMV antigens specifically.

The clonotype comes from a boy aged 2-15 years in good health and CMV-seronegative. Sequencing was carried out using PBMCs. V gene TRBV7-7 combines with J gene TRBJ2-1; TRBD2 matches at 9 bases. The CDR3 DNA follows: TGTGCTAGCAGCGCTAGCGGGGTCTACAATGAGCAGTTCTTC. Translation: CASSASGVYNEQFF.